The source of this TCR beta chain is a study of cytomegalovirus exposure and HLA in healthy donors. Study-level points and caveats: Immune exposure information available was restricted to CMV serostatus. Most CMV-associated TCR beta chains were later found to appear HLA-restricted. V segments that were indistinguishable, TRBV6-2 and TRBV6-3 among them, were omitted from analysis.

The PCR made use of 60 Vbeta and 13 Jbeta primers. This table comes from immunoSEQ multiplex PCR, and its TCRdb copy is limited to in-frame clones, with some not included. The data contain around 100,000 clones, just under 80% of them singletons. Details on this clone: Its antigen is undetermined.

The CDR3 is 13 amino acids. Per germline, CDR1 SQVTM and CDR2 ANQGSEA. V was clipped by 7 bases and J by 4 bases, with 11 bases between them. The TCR was taken from a man aged 30-40 years in good health and CMV-seronegative. The V gene is TRBV29-1, the J gene TRBJ2-6; D remains ambiguous. The sequencing sample was made of PBMCs. CDR3 sequence: CSAASSGANVLTF. The CDR3 DNA reads as TGCAGCGCCGCCAGTTCAGGGGCCAACGTCCTGACTTTC.